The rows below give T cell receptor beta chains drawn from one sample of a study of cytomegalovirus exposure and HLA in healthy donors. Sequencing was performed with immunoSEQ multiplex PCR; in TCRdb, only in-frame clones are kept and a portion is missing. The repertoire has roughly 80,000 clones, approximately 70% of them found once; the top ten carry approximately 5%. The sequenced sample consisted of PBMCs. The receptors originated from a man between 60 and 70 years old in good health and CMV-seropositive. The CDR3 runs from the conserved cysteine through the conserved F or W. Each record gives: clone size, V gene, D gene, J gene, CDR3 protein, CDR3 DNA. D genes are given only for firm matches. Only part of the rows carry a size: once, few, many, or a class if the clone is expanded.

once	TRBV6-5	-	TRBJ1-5	CASSFFTGPGQPQHF	TGTGCCAGCAGTTTCTTCACAGGGCCTGGGCAGCCCCAGCATTTT
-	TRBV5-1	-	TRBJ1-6	CASSPDSNSPLHF	TGCGCCAGCAGTCCCGACAGTAATTCACCCCTCCACTTT
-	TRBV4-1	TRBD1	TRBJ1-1	CASSQGTGGEAFF	TGCGCCAGCAGCCAAGGGACAGGGGGGGAAGCTTTCTTT
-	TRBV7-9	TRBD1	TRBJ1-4	CASSRQGAANEKLFF	TGTGCCAGCAGTAGACAGGGGGCTGCTAATGAAAAACTGTTTTTT
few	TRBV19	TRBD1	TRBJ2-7	CASNDPGQGSYEQYF	TGTGCCAGTAACGACCCGGGACAGGGGTCCTACGAGCAGTACTTC
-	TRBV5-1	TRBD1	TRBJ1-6	CASSLNGQGESPLHF	TGCGCCAGCAGCTTGAACGGACAGGGCGAATCACCCCTCCACTTT
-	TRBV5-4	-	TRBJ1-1	CASSFLGGNTEAFF	TGCGCCAGCAGCTTCCTAGGGGGGAACACTGAAGCTTTCTTT
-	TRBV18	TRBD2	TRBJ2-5	CASSPGMAGAETQYF	TGTGCCAGCTCACCAGGAATGGCGGGAGCAGAGACCCAGTACTTC
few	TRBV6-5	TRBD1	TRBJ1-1	CASSRTGINTEAFF	TGTGCCAGCAGTCGGACAGGCATCAACACTGAAGCTTTCTTT
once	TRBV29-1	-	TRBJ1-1	CSVAHRENTEAFF	TGCAGCGTTGCCCACAGGGAGAACACTGAAGCTTTCTTT
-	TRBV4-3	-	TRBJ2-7	CASSQEHNSYEQYF	TGCGCCAGCAGCCAAGAACACAACTCCTACGAGCAGTACTTC
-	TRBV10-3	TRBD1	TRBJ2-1	CAIRGQTYNEQFF	TGTGCCATCAGGGGACAGACCTACAATGAGCAGTTCTTC
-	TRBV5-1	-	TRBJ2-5	CASSFQGPQETQYF	TGCGCCAGCAGCTTTCAGGGGCCTCAAGAGACCCAGTACTTC
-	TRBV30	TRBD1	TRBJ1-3	CAWSGDRRNTIYF	TGTGCCTGGAGTGGGGACAGAAGAAACACCATATATTTT